This note documents a single T cell receptor beta chain sequence. Methods used by the authors: Amplification from reference gene primers served as the basis for estimated nucleated cell counts. The repertoire was sequenced with immunoSEQ multiplex PCR; TCRdb's copy has only in-frame clones and lacks some. The DNA gave D and trimming, while V, J and clone size come from that table. The repertoire holds about 250,000 clones, 85% seen once, with roughly 5.3% in the top ten. The sample comes from a study of blood T cell repertoires in COVID-19. Study-wide background: From the United States, Italy and Spain came samples of acute and convalescent COVID-19. Sources were T cells, B-cell-depleted T cells, or PBMCs; the material itself was cDNA or gDNA.

This CDR3 region has 18 residues. The J segment lost 5 bases and the V segment lost 0 bases, leaving 11 bases of the junction unmatched. Germline CDR1 SGHRS, CDR2 YFSETQ. The source of this sequence is a man aged 50 or older with active or convalescent COVID-19. Sequenced material: peripheral blood. This chain uses TRBV5-1 with TRBJ2-5, with 12 bases fitting TRBD2. The DNA for the CDR3 is TGCGCCAGCAGCTTGGGCACGACTAGCGGGAGAATGATTGAGACCCAGTACTTC. It is translated as CASSLGTTSGRMIETQYF.